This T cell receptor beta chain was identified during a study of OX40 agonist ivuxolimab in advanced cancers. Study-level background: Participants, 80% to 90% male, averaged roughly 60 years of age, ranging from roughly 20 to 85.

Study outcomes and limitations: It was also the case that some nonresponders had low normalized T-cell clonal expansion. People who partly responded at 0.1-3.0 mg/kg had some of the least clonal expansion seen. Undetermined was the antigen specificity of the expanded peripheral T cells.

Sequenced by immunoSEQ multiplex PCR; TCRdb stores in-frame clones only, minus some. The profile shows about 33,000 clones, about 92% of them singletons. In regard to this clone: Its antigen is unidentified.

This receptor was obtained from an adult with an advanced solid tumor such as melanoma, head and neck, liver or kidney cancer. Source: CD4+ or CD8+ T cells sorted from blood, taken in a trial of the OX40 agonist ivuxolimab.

The CDR3 region is CASSPLTGRRDEQYF. Here the CDR3 DNA reads TGTGCCAGCTCACCGTTGACCGGCCGTCGGGACGAGCAGTACTTC. V is TRBV18 and J is TRBJ2-7; D is undetermined. V lost 3 bases and J 5 bases, leaving 17 bases between the germline ends. The germline gives CDR1 KGHSH, CDR2 LQKENI. This CDR3 has 15 amino acids.